One T cell receptor (beta chain) is described in this entry. What antigen it recognizes has not been identified. Base qualities were left out, and no much larger clone turns up one base away. The time point tag for this specimen amounts to: baseline before first vaccination. Vaccinee samples came from UK trials COV001 and COV002, including a single-blind randomized controlled phase 2/3 trial of AZD1222 (ChAdOx1 nCoV-19) in healthy adults. For TCRbeta chain sequencing, PBMC samples were collected from trial participants at day 0 and at day 28 after the second dose. These data are taken from a study of T cell responses to AZD1222 COVID-19 vaccine (dated by TCRdb to the early 2020s). For the study in its entirety: AZD1222 recipients whose second dose came at about 4 weeks and those whose second dose came at about 12 weeks were combined into one group, since spike-specific TCR depth and breadth did not differ between the two schedules. Trial participants were enrolled by age into subgroups of 18-55, 56-69 and 70-plus years, and around 150, 28 and 57 TCR-sequenced participants, respectively, were included in these subgroups. A total of more than 230 trial participants underwent TCR sequencing, of whom some 200 had received two doses of AZD1222 and approximately 26 had received two doses of the MenACWY control vaccine. Overall results and qualifications from the work: Because no samples from the day 14 peak response were available, repertoires could be characterized only after the peak T cell response. A significant rise in spike-specific TCR breadth and depth was observed after two AZD1222 doses relative to day 0 and relative to MenACWY recipients. The 56-69-year group was small, and its depth increase did not reach significance, likely because of low power. Conclusions about previously exposed vaccinees were limited because only a handful of AZD1222 recipients were SARS-CoV-2 seropositive at baseline. Reportedly, close to half of the unique spike-specific TCRs recognized epitopes lying outside the regions that are mutated in the B.1.351 and B.1.1.7 variants. The vaccine-associated CD4 TCRs covered the entire spike protein, and the dominant responses fell in regions 160-218 and 743-854. Participants were mostly white British and included more females than males, and it was suggested by the authors that clonal diversity may have been underestimated.

The CDR3 regions of human TCRbeta chains were subjected to immunosequencing. Regarding the original processing steps: TCRs in the repertoires were matched against a reference library of SARS-CoV-2-specific TCRs that had been generated with the MIRA antigen-specificity platform. Breadth was defined as the fraction of unique TCRs that were SARS-CoV-2-associated. Depth was defined as the fraction of total T cells that were SARS-CoV-2-associated. Using the MIRA data, every spike-specific TCR was mapped to the spike region that the TCR reacted to and assigned to either a CD4 or a CD8 class. Log10-transformed breadth and depth values were compared by one-way ANOVA with Sidak's multiple comparisons tests. What TCRdb holds here is the immuneACCESS table cut down to in-frame rearrangements. Part of the clones is not present; checked against another copy, under half of the missing clones reflect an unresolved V gene, and the others are unexplained. From that table come the V and J calls and clone size; the DNA was used to work out D and trimming. The sample table contains 100,000 to 150,000 clones; only one count was recorded for 75% to 90% of them. The ten largest clones represent approximately 1.6% of the sample.

Spanning cysteine to phenylalanine, the CDR3 consists of 13 amino acids. Only the CDR3 portion is preserved as DNA: 39 bases, with reading frame beginning at the first base. The germline V gene encodes CDR1 LGHNA and CDR2 YSLEER. From V the trimming removes 4 bases and from J it removes 4 bases, while the gene matches leave 0 bases of the junction unaccounted for. The V and J genes are TRBV4-3 and TRBJ2-5, and TRBD1 aligns with 10 junction nucleotides. The clonotype comes from an adult in good health. Specimen: peripheral blood, collected on day 0 of AZD1222 vaccination. The DNA is as follows: TGCGCCAGCAGCCGGGACAGGGGAGAGACCCAGTACTTC. This is translated as CASSRDRGETQYF.